The 16 T cell receptor beta chains below come from one sample, sequenced in a study of cytomegalovirus exposure and HLA in healthy donors. The PCR ran on 60 Vbeta and 13 Jbeta primers. The table came from immunoSEQ multiplex PCR; TCRdb's copy has only in-frame clones and leaves some out. This sample has 90,000 to 150,000 clones, with about 78% found just once. Sequencing used PBMCs. The receptors were sampled from a middle-aged woman in good health and CMV-seropositive.

This sequence joins TRBV4-3 and TRBJ2-5, with TRBD2 matching over 9 bases. This CDR3 is 15 amino acids long. Germline V CDR1 and CDR2: LGHNA, YSLEER. With V trimmed by 0 bases and J by 4 bases, 3 bases remained unmatched. For the CDR3, the DNA is TGCGCCAGCAGCCAAGACGCGGGGGGGGGAGAGACCCAGTACTTC. It is translated as CASSQDAGGGETQYF.

The chain carries TRBV11-2 and TRBJ1-2, with 9 bases lining up with TRBD1. V shed 4 bases and J 2 bases; nucleotides not matched to a gene: 14. The CDR3 runs to 18 residues. Germline V CDR1 and CDR2: SGHAT, FQNNGV. This CDR3 reads CASSSIRDRALRNYGYTF. CDR3 sequence (DNA): TGTGCCAGCAGCTCGATCCGGGACAGGGCCCTTCGAAACTATGGCTACACCTTC.

The CDR3 reads CASSQVGGATLNYGYTF. CDR3 nucleotides: TGCGCCAGCAGCCAAGTCGGAGGGGCCACCCTGAACTATGGCTACACCTTC. The chain carries TRBV4-3 and TRBJ1-2; TRBD1 is a possible D gene (5 bases). Trimming shortened V by 1 base and J by 2 bases, and 17 bases separated the two germline ends. The CDR3 totals 17 residues. Germline V gives CDR1 LGHNA, CDR2 YSLEER.

The V gene is TRBV6-5, the J gene TRBJ1-1; TRBD1 might be the D (5 bases). This CDR3 spans 13 amino acids. V gave up 7 bases and J gave up 6 bases, with 15 bases separating them. CDR1 and CDR2 (germline): MNHEY, SVGAGI. CDR3 residues: CASTTGGAAEAFF. The CDR3 DNA reads as TGTGCCAGCACCACCGGAGGGGCCGCTGAAGCTTTCTTT.

This chain links TRBV29-1 with TRBJ1-1, with TRBD1 matching 8 bases. There are 13 residues in the CDR3. CDR1 and CDR2 (germline): SQVTM, ANQGSEA. V shed 1 base and J 10 bases; nucleotides not matched to a gene: 8. The CDR3 DNA reads as TGCAGCGTTGAAGCCAAGGACAGGGTGGTAGCTTTCTTT. Translation: CSVEAKDRVVAFF.

This rearrangement joins TRBV5-1 to TRBJ2-7, with a possible D match to TRBD1 (5 bases). Germline V CDR1 and CDR2: SGHRS, YFSETQ. Deletions cut 4 bases from V and 2 bases from J, with 10 bases between. The CDR3 covers 13 residues. The CDR3 is CASSLTGPYEQYF. In DNA form, the CDR3 reads TGCGCCAGCAGCCTAACAGGACCCTACGAGCAGTACTTC.

Only a few counts were recorded for this clone. The CDR3 DNA reads TGTGCCAGCAGTCCCCTGGGAGACTCTGGCACTGAAGCTTTCTTT. It is translated as CASSPLGDSGTEAFF. This rearrangement joins TRBV25-1 to TRBJ1-1; D is unclear. Trimming took 5 bases from V and 4 from J, leaving 17 bases between them. CDR1 is MGHDK, CDR2 SYGVNS, per germline. The CDR3 length is 15 residues.

The V gene is TRBV18, the J gene TRBJ1-5; possibly TRBD1 for D (5 bases). V lost 3 bases and J 6 bases, leaving 12 bases between the germline ends. The length of the CDR3 is 14 residues. Germline V CDR1 and CDR2: KGHSH, LQKENI. In DNA form, the CDR3 reads TGTGCCAGCTCACCGGGAGGGGCGGGTCAGCCCCAGCATTTT. This gives the protein CASSPGGAGQPQHF. The full variable domain, with the rest looked up from reference TRBV18 and TRBJ1-5, is NAGVMQNPRHLVRRRGQEARLRCSPMKGHSHVYWYRQLPEEGLKFMVYLQKENIIDESGMPKERFSAEFPKEGPSILRIQQVVRGDSAAYFCASSPGGAGQPQHFGDGTRLSIL.

The V call is TRBV5-4, the J call TRBJ1-3; no definite D call. This CDR3 spans 13 amino acids. V was shortened by 4 bases and J by 0 bases, with 5 bases between the two germline ends. The germline gives CDR1 SGHNT, CDR2 YYREEE (reference sequence). In nucleotides, the CDR3 is TGTGCCAGCAGCCCCCGCTCTGGAAACACCATATATTTT. Its protein is CASSPRSGNTIYF.

This chain connects TRBV4-1 to TRBJ2-7, with a tentative D call TRBD2 (6 bases). CDR3 length equals 15 residues. Germline loops: CDR1 MGHRA, CDR2 YSYEKL. V was pared by 2 bases and J by 0 bases, with 11 bases between. CDR3 residues: CASSQSMDYSYEQYF. CDR3 DNA: TGCGCCAGCAGCCAATCCATGGACTACTCCTACGAGCAGTACTTC.

The J gene is TRBJ1-2, the V gene TRBV5-8; the D is unclear. Trimming left V 6 bases short and J 8 bases short, with 26 bases between. Germline lookup yields CDR1 SGHTS and CDR2 YDEGEE. The CDR3 is made up of 16 amino acids. The DNA of the CDR3 is TGTGCCAGCACAAACGAGCCGGCATTGGGAGCGAGGGGCTACACCTTC. Amino acids: CASTNEPALGARGYTF.

The chain uses TRBV6-5 and TRBJ2-7, with unresolved D. Germline CDR1 MNHEY, CDR2 SVGAGI. This CDR3 spans 13 amino acids. Trimming cost V 2 bases and J 3 bases, with 8 bases left between them. The CDR3 loop reads CASSYAQNYEQYF. CDR3 coding DNA: TGTGCCAGCAGTTACGCCCAGAACTACGAGCAGTACTTC.

This chain joins TRBV7-6 and TRBJ2-1, with a tentative D call TRBD1 (6 bases). V shed 4 bases and J shed 4 bases, with 17 bases lying between them. CDR3 size: 16 residues. Germline CDR1 reads SGHVS; CDR2 reads FNYEAQ. As DNA, the CDR3 is TGTGCCAGCAGCTCCATAGCCGGGACAATATACAATGAGCAGTTCTTC. Encoded protein: CASSSIAGTIYNEQFF.

Only one count was recorded for this clone. The chain joins TRBV2 to TRBJ2-7, with D perhaps TRBD1 (6 bases). The CDR3 consists of 14 residues. The germline V gene encodes CDR1 SNHLY and CDR2 FYNNEI. V shed 2 bases and J shed 4 bases, with 12 bases lying between them. CDR3 sequence (DNA): TGTGCCAGCAGTGAATTGGGGGCTATGTACGAGCAGTACTTC. Translating it yields CASSELGAMYEQYF.

J is TRBJ2-1 and V is TRBV4-3; a weak D match, TRBD2 (7 bases). The CDR3 consists of 15 residues. Trimming took off 4 bases at V and 1 base at J, with 11 bases between the two ends. CDR1 is LGHNA and CDR2 is YSLEER in the germline V gene. Here the CDR3 reads CASSPEGGSYNEQFF. The CDR3 DNA reads as TGCGCCAGCAGCCCTGAGGGGGGGTCCTACAATGAGCAGTTCTTC.

The chain couples TRBV4-3 to TRBJ1-2, with D possibly being TRBD1 (6 bases). Trimming cost V 1 base and J 4 bases, with 10 bases left between them. The CDR3 sequence is 14 residues long. Germline lookup yields CDR1 LGHNA and CDR2 YSLEER. CDR3 in amino acids: CASSQARTAYGYTF. DNA of the CDR3: TGCGCCAGCAGCCAAGCCCGGACAGCCTATGGCTACACCTTC.